This entry concerns a single TCR beta chain. As yet, its antigen is unknown. The data stem from a study of cytomegalovirus exposure and HLA in healthy donors. This CDR3 is 12 amino acids long. V was shortened by 5 bases and J by 6 bases, with 13 bases between the two germline ends. The germline gives CDR1 SQVTM, CDR2 ANQGSEA. Study results and limitations: Later analysis identified about 18,000 TCR beta sequences associated with HLA alleles, using a false discovery rate threshold of 0.05. Analyses of presence and absence presupposed an approximately uniform sequencing depth across donors. In vitro data verified a few CMV-associated chains as specific for CMV antigens.

PCR primers comprised 60 Vbeta and 13 Jbeta primers. Method: immunoSEQ multiplex PCR; TCRdb's copy keeps in-frame clones and lacks some. The sample has roughly 150,000 clones; around three fifths are singletons. Sequencing input: PBMCs. This sequence was found in a woman in her 30s in good health and CMV-seropositive. This chain connects TRBV29-1 to TRBJ1-2; D is perhaps TRBD1 (6 bases). CDR3: CSVLGAADGYTF. The CDR3 DNA is TGCAGCGTTCTGGGGGCCGCTGATGGCTACACCTTC. The variable domain in full, with the rest retrieved from reference TRBV29-1 and TRBJ1-2, is SAVISQKPSRDICQRGTSLTIQCQVDSQVTMMFWYRQQPGQSLTLIATANQGSEATYESGFVIDKFPISRPNLTFSTLTVSNMSPEDSSIYLCSVLGAADGYTFGSGTRLTVV.